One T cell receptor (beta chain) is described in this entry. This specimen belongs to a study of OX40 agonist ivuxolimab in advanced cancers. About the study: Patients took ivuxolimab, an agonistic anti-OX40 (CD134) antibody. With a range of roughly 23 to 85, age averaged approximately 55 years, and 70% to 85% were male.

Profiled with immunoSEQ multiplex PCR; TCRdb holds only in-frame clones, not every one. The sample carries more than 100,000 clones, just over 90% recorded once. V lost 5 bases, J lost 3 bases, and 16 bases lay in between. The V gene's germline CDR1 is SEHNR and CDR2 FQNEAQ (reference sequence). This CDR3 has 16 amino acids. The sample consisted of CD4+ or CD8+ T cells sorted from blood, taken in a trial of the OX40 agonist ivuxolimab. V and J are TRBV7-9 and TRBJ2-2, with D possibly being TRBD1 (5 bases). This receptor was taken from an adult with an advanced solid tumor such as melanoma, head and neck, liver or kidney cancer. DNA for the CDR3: TGTGCCAGCAGCGCGCGTAGGATAGGGGACACCGGGGAGCTGTTTTTT. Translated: CASSARRIGDTGELFF.